A single sample is the source of the 17 T cell receptor beta chains below, sequenced in a study of blood T cell repertoires in COVID-19. TCRdb's table, derived via immunoSEQ multiplex PCR, lists solely in-frame clones and lacks some. Of fewer than 450,000 clones detected, less than 95% appear once; the ten largest clones hold approximately 0.65%. Sequences were obtained from PBMCs or T cells enriched from blood (not recorded which). All receptors derive from a man aged 18 to 35 who had recovered from COVID-19.

This clone was found once. This sample also contains other DNA sequences that code for the same CDR3. The chain employs TRBV30 and TRBJ1-2; weak D call: TRBD1 (5 bases). This CDR3 contains 11 residues. Germline V lookup: CDR1 GTSNPN, CDR2 SVGIG (reference sequence). Deletions cut 4 bases from V and 4 bases from J, with 7 bases between. CDR3 sequence: CAWTGGYGYTF. The DNA of the CDR3 is TGTGCCTGGACGGGGGGCTATGGCTACACCTTC.

This chain links TRBV11-2 with TRBJ2-7; TRBD2 agrees at 11 bases. Trimming at V came to 3 bases and at J to 2 bases, leaving 6 bases not matched to a gene. The CDR3 has 16 residues. Germline CDR1 is SGHAT and CDR2 is FQNNGV. As DNA, the CDR3 is TGTGCCAGCAGCTTGACTAGCGGGACGTTCACCTACGAGCAGTACTTC. Translating gives CASSLTSGTFTYEQYF.

The chain joins TRBV5-1 to TRBJ2-3, with a tentative D call TRBD1 (6 bases). The CDR3 totals 17 residues. Trimming cost V 4 bases and J 1 base, with 19 bases left between them. The germline gives CDR1 SGHRS, CDR2 YFSETQ. The CDR3: CASSRYGQTLRTDTQYF. CDR3 nucleotide sequence: TGCGCCAGCAGCCGATATGGACAGACGCTGCGCACAGATACGCAGTATTTT.

This chain joins TRBV11-2 and TRBJ1-2, with D maybe TRBD1 (5 bases). This CDR3 comprises 15 residues. CDR1 and CDR2 (germline): SGHAT, FQNNGV. V lost 2 bases and J 1 base, leaving 11 bases between the germline ends. The CDR3 DNA reads as TGTGCCAGCAGCTTACGACAGTCACTTAACTATGGCTACACCTTC. Its protein product is CASSLRQSLNYGYTF.

The chain recombines TRBV5-1 with TRBJ1-1; D is unclear. Between the trimmed V and J ends, which lost 0 bases and 4 bases, there was a span of 13 bases. This CDR3 region has 15 residues. CDR1 and CDR2 (germline): SGHRS, YFSETQ. CDR3 nucleotides: TGCGCCAGCAGCTTGGCCCCGGCGGGAGCCACTGAAGCTTTCTTT. It encodes CASSLAPAGATEAFF. The entire variable domain, with the rest obtained from reference TRBV5-1 and TRBJ1-1, is as follows: KAGVTQTPRYLIKTRGQQVTLSCSPISGHRSVSWYQQTPGQGLQFLFEYFSETQRNKGNFPGRFSGRQFSNSRSEMNVSTLELGDSALYLCASSLAPAGATEAFFGQGTRLTVV.

CDR3 sequence reads: CASSQEGARLGQDTQYF. The CDR3 DNA follows: TGCGCCAGCAGCCAAGAGGGTGCGAGACTAGGTCAAGATACGCAGTATTTT. This sequence joins TRBV4-1 and TRBJ2-3; D is possibly TRBD2 (6 bases). Trimming removed 0 bases at V and 5 bases at J, with 18 bases between. The CDR3 length is 17 residues. Germline V gives CDR1 MGHRA, CDR2 YSYEKL.

This clone was observed once. The chain combines TRBV11-2 with TRBJ1-4; TRBD1 might be the D (6 bases). The CDR3 extends over 16 amino acids. Germline assignment: CDR1 SGHAT and CDR2 FQNNGV. V was pared by 1 base and J by 3 bases, with 12 bases between. The CDR3 DNA is TGTGCCAGCAGCTTAGCGGGGGGCGCATCTAATGAAAAACTGTTTTTT. As protein: CASSLAGGASNEKLFF. The entire variable domain, with the rest obtained from reference TRBV11-2 and TRBJ1-4, is as follows: EAGVAQSPRYKIIEKRQSVAFWCNPISGHATLYWYQQILGQGPKLLIQFQNNGVVDDSQLPKDRFSAERLKGVDSTLKIQPAKLEDSAVYLCASSLAGGASNEKLFFGSGTQLSVL.

This clone was recorded only once. V gene TRBV15 combines with J gene TRBJ1-5; D may be TRBD1 (5 bases). Trimming shortened V by 0 bases and J by 2 bases, and 8 bases separated the two germline ends. CDR1 LNHNV and CDR2 YYDKDF come from the germline V gene (reference sequence). The CDR3 covers 15 residues. The chain's CDR3 is CATSREKGGNQPQHF. Written as DNA, the CDR3 is TGTGCCACCAGCAGAGAAAAAGGGGGCAATCAGCCCCAGCATTTT.

The chain uses TRBV30 and TRBJ2-7, with D possibly matching TRBD1 (5 bases). The V gene lost 0 bases and the J gene lost 2 bases, with 11 bases spanning the gap. The CDR3 spans 14 residues. The germline CDR1 and CDR2 sequences are GTSNPN and SVGIG (reference sequence). The CDR3 region is CAWSVRGQTYEQYF. Here the CDR3 DNA reads TGTGCCTGGAGTGTTAGGGGCCAAACCTACGAGCAGTACTTC.

V is TRBV19 and J is TRBJ1-5; no definite D call. The V end was cut by 3 bases, the J end by 2 bases, with 8 bases between. The CDR3 spans 14 residues. Per the germline V gene, CDR1 is LNHDA and CDR2 is SQIVND (reference sequence). CDR3 bases: TGTGCCAGTAGTATCAAGGGAGGCAATCAGCCCCAGCATTTT. This gives the protein CASSIKGGNQPQHF. Full variable domain (remainder filled in from reference TRBV19 and TRBJ1-5): DGGITQSPKYLFRKEGQNVTLSCEQNLNHDAMYWYRQDPGQGLRLIYYSQIVNDFQKGDIAEGYSVSREKKESFPLTVTSAQKNPTAFYLCASSIKGGNQPQHFGDGTRLSIL.

V usage is TRBV2 and J usage is TRBJ1-6; TRBD1 aligns across 11 bases. The germline V gene encodes CDR1 SNHLY and CDR2 FYNNEI. This CDR3 is built from 15 residues. V dropped 4 bases and J dropped 9; count of bases not matched to a gene: 5. The CDR3 nucleotides read TGTGCCAGCAGTGTTAGGACAGGGGGCAGTTCACCCCTCCACTTT. Protein: CASSVRTGGSSPLHF.

The chain employs TRBV19 and TRBJ1-1; D may be TRBD1 (5 bases). The V gene lost 3 bases and the J gene lost 7 bases, with 18 bases spanning the gap. The CDR3 spans 15 residues. CDR1 is LNHDA, CDR2 SQIVND, per germline (reference sequence). Here the CDR3 DNA reads TGTGCCAGTAGTATTCTAAGGCCTCGGGGGGGTGAAGCTTTCTTT. Translating it yields CASSILRPRGGEAFF.

This sequence joins TRBV7-9 and TRBJ2-5; D gene ambiguous. V dropped 5 bases and J dropped 5 bases, with 9 bases sitting between them. Germline loops: CDR1 SEHNR, CDR2 FQNEAQ (reference sequence). The CDR3 sequence is 12 residues long. This CDR3 reads CASSLGRETQYF. CDR3 nucleotide sequence: TGTGCCAGCAGCCTCGGTCGCGAGACCCAGTACTTC.

The CDR3 DNA sequence: TGTGCCAGCTCCCGAGACAGGGGACTCAACTATGGCTACACCTTC. This codes for CASSRDRGLNYGYTF. This chain joins TRBV3-1 (or the pseudogene TRBV3-2) and TRBJ1-2, with 8 bases aligning to TRBD1. CDR3 length equals 15 residues. Germline V CDR1 and CDR2: LGHDT, YNNKEL (reference sequence). V dropped 8 bases and J dropped 2; count of bases not matched to a gene: 10.

This clone was observed a single time. The genes are TRBV3-1 (or the pseudogene TRBV3-2) and TRBJ1-2; the match to TRBD1 covers 9 bases. The germline CDR1 and CDR2 sequences are LGHDT and YNNKEL (reference sequence). J lost 7 bases, V lost 0 bases, and 3 bases had no gene match. The CDR3 extends over 14 amino acids. The CDR3 loop reads CASSQEQGAGGYTF. The CDR3 nucleotides are TGTGCCAGCAGCCAAGAACAGGGGGCTGGTGGCTACACCTTC.

This clone was detected many times. V gene TRBV6-4 combines with J gene TRBJ2-3; TRBD2 agrees at 8 bases. With 2 bases clipped from V and 3 bases from J, the junction kept 7 bases outside the gene matches. This CDR3 is built from 16 residues. Per germline, CDR1 MRHNA and CDR2 SNTAGT. The CDR3 region is CASSDDAGGPTDTQYF. The DNA for the CDR3 is TGTGCCAGCAGTGACGATGCGGGAGGACCTACAGATACGCAGTATTTT.

This chain joins TRBV12-5 and TRBJ1-1; no clear D gene. Looked up from germline, CDR1 is LGHNT and CDR2 is FRNRAP. Trimming took 2 bases from V and 0 from J, leaving 10 bases between them. This CDR3 has 15 residues. CDR3 region: CASGLYSYMNTEAFF. DNA for the CDR3: TGTGCTAGTGGTTTGTACAGTTATATGAACACTGAAGCTTTCTTT.